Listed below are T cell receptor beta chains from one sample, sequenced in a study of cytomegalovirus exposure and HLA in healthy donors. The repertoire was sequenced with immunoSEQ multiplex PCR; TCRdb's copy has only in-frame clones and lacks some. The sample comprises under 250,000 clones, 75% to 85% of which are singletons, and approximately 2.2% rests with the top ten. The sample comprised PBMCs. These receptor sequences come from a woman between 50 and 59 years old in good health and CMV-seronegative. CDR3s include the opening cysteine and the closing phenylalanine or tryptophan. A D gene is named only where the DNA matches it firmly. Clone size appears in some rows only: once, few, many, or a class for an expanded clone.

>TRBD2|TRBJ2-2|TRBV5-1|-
CASSLTLAGGGTGELFF
TGCGCCAGCAGCTTGACCCTAGCGGGAGGAGGCACCGGGGAGCTGTTTTTT
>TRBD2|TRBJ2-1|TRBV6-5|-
CASRNSGSSYNEQFF
TGTGCCAGCAGAAATAGCGGGAGTTCGTACAATGAGCAGTTCTTC
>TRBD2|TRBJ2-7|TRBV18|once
CASSPGRATEYF
TGTGCCAGCTCACCCGGGAGGGCCACGGAGTACTTC
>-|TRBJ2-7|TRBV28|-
CASSPAGVSLSYEQYF
TGTGCCAGCAGCCCCGCGGGTGTAAGTTTAAGCTACGAGCAGTACTTC
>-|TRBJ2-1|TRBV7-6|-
CASSSGQQSYNEQFF
TGTGCCAGCAGCTCAGGCCAGCAATCCTACAATGAGCAGTTCTTC
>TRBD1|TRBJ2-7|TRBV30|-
CAWTRQGFYEQYF
TGTGCCTGGACCCGACAGGGATTCTACGAGCAGTACTTC
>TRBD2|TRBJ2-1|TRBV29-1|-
CSVLAGGPGNEQFF
TGCAGCGTTCTAGCGGGAGGGCCGGGGAATGAGCAGTTCTTC
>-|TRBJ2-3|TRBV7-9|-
CASSLGPTNTDTQYF
TGTGCCAGCAGCTTAGGGCCTACTAACACAGATACGCAGTATTTT
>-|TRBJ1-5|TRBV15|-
CASSQRENQPQHF
TGCGCCTCGAGCCAGCGAGAGAATCAGCCCCAGCATTTT
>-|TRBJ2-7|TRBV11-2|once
CASSPSDEQYF
TGTGCCAGCAGCCCCTCCGACGAGCAGTACTTC
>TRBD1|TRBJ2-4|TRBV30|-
CAWMRTGRRAKNIQYF
TGTGCCTGGATGAGGACAGGCAGACGGGCCAAAAACATTCAGTACTTC
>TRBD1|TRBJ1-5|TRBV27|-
CASSGGPGQATARPQHF
TGTGCCAGCAGTGGGGGGCCGGGACAGGCAACCGCGCGGCCCCAGCATTTT
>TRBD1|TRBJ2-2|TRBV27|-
CASSSGTENTGELFF
TGTGCCAGCAGCTCCGGGACAGAGAACACCGGGGAGCTGTTTTTT
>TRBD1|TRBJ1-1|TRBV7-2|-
CASSQLGQSMNTEAFF
TGTGCCAGCAGCCAACTGGGACAGTCTATGAACACTGAAGCTTTCTTT
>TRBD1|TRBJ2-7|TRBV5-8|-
CASSDRDSSYEQYF
TGTGCCAGCAGCGACAGGGACAGCTCCTACGAGCAGTACTTC
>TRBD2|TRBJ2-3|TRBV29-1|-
CSVDRRIAGEDTQYF
TGCAGCGTCGACCGGAGGATAGCGGGAGAAGATACGCAGTATTTT
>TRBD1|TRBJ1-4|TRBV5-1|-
CASRQGAGNEKLFF
TGCGCCAGCAGACAGGGGGCGGGTAATGAAAAACTGTTTTTT
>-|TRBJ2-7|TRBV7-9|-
CASSDSLENEQYF
TGTGCCAGCAGCGACTCACTGGAGAACGAGCAGTACTTC
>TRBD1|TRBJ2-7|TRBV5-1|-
CASRLQGAAYEQYF
TGCGCCAGCCGGTTACAGGGGGCGGCCTACGAGCAGTACTTC
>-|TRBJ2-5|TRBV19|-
CASSIPGVGETQYF
TGTGCCAGTAGTATCCCGGGGGTAGGAGAGACCCAGTACTTC
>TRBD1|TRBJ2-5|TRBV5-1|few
CASSLAIQGRETQYF
TGCGCCAGCAGCTTGGCCATACAGGGGCGAGAGACCCAGTACTTC
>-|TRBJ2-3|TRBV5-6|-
CASSLAQGEPDTQYF
TGTGCCAGCAGCTTGGCACAGGGAGAGCCAGATACGCAGTATTTT
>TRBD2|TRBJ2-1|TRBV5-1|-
CASSSPINGGRVLDEQFF
TGCGCCAGCAGCTCCCCGATTAATGGCGGGAGGGTCTTGGATGAGCAGTTCTTC
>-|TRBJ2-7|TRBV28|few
CASSPRDEQYF
TGTGCCAGCAGTCCCCGAGACGAGCAGTACTTC
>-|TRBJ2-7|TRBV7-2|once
CASSFTGSEQYF
TGTGCCAGCAGCTTTACGGGGTCCGAGCAGTACTTC
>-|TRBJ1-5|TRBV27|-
CASSSIPGMGNQPQHF
TGTGCCAGCAGTTCGATCCCAGGGATGGGCAATCAGCCCCAGCATTTT
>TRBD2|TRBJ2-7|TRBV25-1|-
CASSAAGLINEQYF
TGTGCCAGCAGTGCAGCGGGACTAATCAACGAGCAGTACTTC
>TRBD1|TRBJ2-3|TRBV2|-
CASSETGQGPDTQYF
TGTGCCAGCAGTGAAACGGGACAGGGGCCAGATACGCAGTATTTT
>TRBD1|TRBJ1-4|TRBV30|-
CAWKQGVGEKLFF
TGTGCCTGGAAACAGGGGGTGGGGGAAAAACTGTTTTTT
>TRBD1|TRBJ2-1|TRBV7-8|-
CASSEAPRGKYEQFF
TGTGCCAGCAGCGAGGCCCCCAGGGGGAAGTACGAGCAGTTCTTC
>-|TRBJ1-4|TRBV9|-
CASSVAGTPTNEKLFF
TGTGCCAGCAGCGTAGCTGGGACACCAACTAATGAAAAACTGTTTTTT
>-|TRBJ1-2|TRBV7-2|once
CASSPRVFNYGYTF
TGTGCCAGCAGCCCCAGGGTCTTTAACTATGGCTACACCTTC
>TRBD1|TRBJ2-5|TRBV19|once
CASSISGTGGAETQYF
TGTGCCAGTAGTATCTCCGGGACAGGGGGGGCAGAGACCCAGTACTTC
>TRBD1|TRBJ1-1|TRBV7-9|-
CASSLTGQPNTEAFF
TGTGCCAGCAGCTTGACGGGACAGCCGAACACTGAAGCTTTCTTT
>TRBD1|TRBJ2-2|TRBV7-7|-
CASSTGQGESSGELFF
TGTGCCAGCAGCACCGGACAGGGGGAAAGTTCCGGGGAGCTGTTTTTT
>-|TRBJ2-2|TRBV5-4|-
CASSWGRNTGELFF
TGTGCCAGCAGCTGGGGCAGGAACACCGGGGAGCTGTTTTTT
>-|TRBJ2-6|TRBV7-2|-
CASSLGGVGANVLTF
TGTGCCAGCAGTCTAGGGGGGGTGGGGGCCAACGTCCTGACTTTC
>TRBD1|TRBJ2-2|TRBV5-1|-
CASNFGTANTGELFF
TGCGCCAGCAACTTCGGGACAGCGAACACCGGGGAGCTGTTTTTT
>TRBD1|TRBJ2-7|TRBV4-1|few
CASSHPTGAQNYEQYF
TGCGCCAGCAGCCATCCTACAGGGGCGCAGAACTACGAGCAGTACTTC
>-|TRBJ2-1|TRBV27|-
CASSSVSIVSYNEQFF
TGTGCCAGCAGTTCGGTCTCCATTGTGTCGTACAATGAGCAGTTCTTC
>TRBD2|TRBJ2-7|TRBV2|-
CASSPRPTSGDLLDEQYF
TGTGCCAGCAGCCCCCGGCCGACTAGCGGGGACCTTCTGGACGAGCAGTACTTC
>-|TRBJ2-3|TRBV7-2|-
CASSLRIAGPDTQYF
TGTGCCAGCAGCTTAAGGATCGCGGGACCAGATACGCAGTATTTT
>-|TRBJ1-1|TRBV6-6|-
CASSYGGVENTEAFF
TGTGCCAGCAGTTACGGGGGCGTAGAGAACACTGAAGCTTTCTTT
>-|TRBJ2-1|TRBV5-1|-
CASRYDRNEQFF
TGCGCCAGCAGGTATGACAGGAATGAGCAGTTCTTC
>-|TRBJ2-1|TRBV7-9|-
CASSLDPLLRDPGHNEQFF
TGTGCCAGCAGCTTAGATCCCCTACTGCGGGACCCGGGGCACAATGAGCAGTTCTTC
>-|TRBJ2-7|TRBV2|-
CASSQSYEQYF
TGTGCCAGCAGTCAATCCTACGAGCAGTACTTC
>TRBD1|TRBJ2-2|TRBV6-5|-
CASRNDRGGTGELFF
TGTGCCAGCAGGAACGACAGGGGAGGTACCGGGGAGCTGTTTTTT
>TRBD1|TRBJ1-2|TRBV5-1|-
CASSSMDRYYGYTF
TGCGCCAGCAGCTCGATGGACAGGTACTATGGCTACACCTTC